This passage covers 8 T cell receptor beta chains from one sample sequenced in a study of brain T cells in children with intractable seizures. The method was immunoSEQ multiplex PCR; TCRdb's version includes in-frame clones alone and lacks a portion of them. In the table there are 110,000 or so clones, 90% to 95% of which are singletons. The sample in question was peripheral blood, obtained at surgery. These receptors were collected from a boy younger than two with hemimegalencephaly and intractable seizures.

Only one count was recorded for this clone. This chain connects TRBV28 to TRBJ2-7, with TRBD1 matching 7 bases. The CDR3 loop spans 14 amino acids. Germline V gene data show CDR1 as MDHEN and CDR2 as SYDVKM. Losses at the gene ends were 8 bases for V and 4 bases for J; bases not matched to a gene: 11. CDR3 region: CASYRDSVRYEQYF. CDR3 in DNA: TGTGCCAGCTACCGGGACAGTGTTAGGTACGAGCAGTACTTC. The whole variable domain, remainder taken from reference TRBV28 and TRBJ2-7, is DVKVTQSSRYLVKRTGEKVFLECVQDMDHENMFWYRQDPGLGLRLIYFSYDVKMKEKGDIPEGYSVSREKKERFSLILESASTNQTSMYLCASYRDSVRYEQYFGPGTRLTVT.

The chain links TRBV4-2 to TRBJ2-6; the match to TRBD1 covers 7 bases. The CDR3 length is 19 residues. The V gene's germline CDR1 is LGHNA and CDR2 YNFKEQ. The V segment lost 0 bases and the J segment 1 base; nucleotides outside the gene matches: 9. CDR3 DNA sequence: TGTGCCAGCAGCCAAGATTTGAGACAGGGCTCATCTGGGGCCAACGTCCTGACTTTC. It encodes CASSQDLRQGSSGANVLTF.

The DNA of the CDR3 is TGTGCCAGCAGCTCTTTCGACACCCCCTTTAACTATGGCTACACCTTC. Its protein product is CASSSFDTPFNYGYTF. V gene TRBV5-8 combines with J gene TRBJ1-2, with D uncertain. The CDR3 runs 16 residues. Germline V gives CDR1 SGHTS, CDR2 YDEGEE. Trimming removed 3 bases from V and 1 base from J, with 16 bases in between.

The chain carries TRBV30 and TRBJ2-1; 10 positions match TRBD2. Unmatched junction bases numbered 5, after V lost 3 bases and J lost 3 bases. CDR3 length: 15 residues. CDR1 is GTSNPN, CDR2 SVGIG, per germline (reference sequence). The CDR3 sequence is CAWSAGTSDYNEQFF. The CDR3 DNA sequence: TGTGCCTGGAGCGCCGGGACTAGCGACTACAATGAGCAGTTCTTC.

The chain's CDR3 is CASSQAQGYGYTF. The CDR3 DNA reads as TGTGCCAGCAGCCAAGCACAGGGATATGGCTACACCTTC. The rearrangement links TRBV3-1 (or the pseudogene TRBV3-2) to TRBJ1-2; a possible D gene is TRBD1 (6 bases). The V gene's germline CDR1 is LGHDT and CDR2 YNNKEL (reference sequence). Trimming took 1 base from V and 5 from J, leaving 8 bases between them. The CDR3 loop spans 13 amino acids.

The V and J genes are TRBV24-1 and TRBJ2-4; D not resolved. V was pared by 4 bases and J by 0 bases, with 3 bases between. The CDR3 runs to 13 residues. Germline CDR1 KGHDR, CDR2 SFDVKD. Here the CDR3 reads CATSESAKNIQYF. CDR3 DNA sequence: TGTGCCACCAGTGAATCAGCCAAAAACATTCAGTACTTC.

J is TRBJ2-1 and V is TRBV6-5, with D unresolved. The CDR3 extends over 15 amino acids. Trimming took 5 bases from V and 8 from J, leaving 19 bases between them. Germline V gene data show CDR1 as MNHEY and CDR2 as SVGAGI. This chain's CDR3 is CASSLRVGSWDEQFF. The CDR3 nucleotides read TGTGCCAGCAGTCTCCGGGTGGGCTCTTGGGATGAGCAGTTCTTC.

The V gene is TRBV14, the J gene TRBJ2-1, with a possible D match to TRBD2 (5 bases). The V gene's germline CDR1 is SGHDN and CDR2 FVKESK. CDR3 length: 15 residues. The ends were cut back, 1 base at V and 6 bases at J, with 13 bases in the middle. CDR3 nucleotides: TGTGCCAGCAGCCAAGCGGGTTTAGCGAGCAATGAGCAGTTCTTC. It yields the protein CASSQAGLASNEQFF.